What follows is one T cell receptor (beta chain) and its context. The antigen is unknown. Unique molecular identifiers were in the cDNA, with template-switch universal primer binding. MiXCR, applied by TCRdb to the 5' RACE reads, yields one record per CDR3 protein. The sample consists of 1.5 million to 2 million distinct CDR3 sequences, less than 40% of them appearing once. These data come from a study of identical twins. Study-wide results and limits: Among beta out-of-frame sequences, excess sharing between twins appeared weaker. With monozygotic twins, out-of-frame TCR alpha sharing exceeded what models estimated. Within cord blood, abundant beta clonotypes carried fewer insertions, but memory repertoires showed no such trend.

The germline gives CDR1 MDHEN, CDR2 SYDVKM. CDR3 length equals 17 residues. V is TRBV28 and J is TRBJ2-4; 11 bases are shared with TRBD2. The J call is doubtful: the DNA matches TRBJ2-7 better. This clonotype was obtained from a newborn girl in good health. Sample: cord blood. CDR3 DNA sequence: TGTGCCAGCAGTTTATGGACTAGCGGGGCCATTTCCTACGAGCAGTACTTC. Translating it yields CASSLWTSGAISYEQYF.